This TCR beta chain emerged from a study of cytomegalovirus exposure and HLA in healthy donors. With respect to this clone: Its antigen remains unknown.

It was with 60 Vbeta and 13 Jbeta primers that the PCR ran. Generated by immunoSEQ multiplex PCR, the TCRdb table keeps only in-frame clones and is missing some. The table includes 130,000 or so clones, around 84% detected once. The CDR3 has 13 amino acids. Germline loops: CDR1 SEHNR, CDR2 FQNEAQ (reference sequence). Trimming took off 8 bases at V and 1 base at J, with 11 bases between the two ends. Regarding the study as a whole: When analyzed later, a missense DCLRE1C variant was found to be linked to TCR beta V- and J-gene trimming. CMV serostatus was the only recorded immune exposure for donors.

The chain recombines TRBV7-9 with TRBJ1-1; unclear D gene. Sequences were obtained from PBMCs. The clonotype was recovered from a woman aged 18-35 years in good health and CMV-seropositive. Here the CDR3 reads CASAGEGNTEAFF. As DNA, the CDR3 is TGTGCCAGCGCTGGGGAGGGGAACACTGAAGCTTTCTTT.